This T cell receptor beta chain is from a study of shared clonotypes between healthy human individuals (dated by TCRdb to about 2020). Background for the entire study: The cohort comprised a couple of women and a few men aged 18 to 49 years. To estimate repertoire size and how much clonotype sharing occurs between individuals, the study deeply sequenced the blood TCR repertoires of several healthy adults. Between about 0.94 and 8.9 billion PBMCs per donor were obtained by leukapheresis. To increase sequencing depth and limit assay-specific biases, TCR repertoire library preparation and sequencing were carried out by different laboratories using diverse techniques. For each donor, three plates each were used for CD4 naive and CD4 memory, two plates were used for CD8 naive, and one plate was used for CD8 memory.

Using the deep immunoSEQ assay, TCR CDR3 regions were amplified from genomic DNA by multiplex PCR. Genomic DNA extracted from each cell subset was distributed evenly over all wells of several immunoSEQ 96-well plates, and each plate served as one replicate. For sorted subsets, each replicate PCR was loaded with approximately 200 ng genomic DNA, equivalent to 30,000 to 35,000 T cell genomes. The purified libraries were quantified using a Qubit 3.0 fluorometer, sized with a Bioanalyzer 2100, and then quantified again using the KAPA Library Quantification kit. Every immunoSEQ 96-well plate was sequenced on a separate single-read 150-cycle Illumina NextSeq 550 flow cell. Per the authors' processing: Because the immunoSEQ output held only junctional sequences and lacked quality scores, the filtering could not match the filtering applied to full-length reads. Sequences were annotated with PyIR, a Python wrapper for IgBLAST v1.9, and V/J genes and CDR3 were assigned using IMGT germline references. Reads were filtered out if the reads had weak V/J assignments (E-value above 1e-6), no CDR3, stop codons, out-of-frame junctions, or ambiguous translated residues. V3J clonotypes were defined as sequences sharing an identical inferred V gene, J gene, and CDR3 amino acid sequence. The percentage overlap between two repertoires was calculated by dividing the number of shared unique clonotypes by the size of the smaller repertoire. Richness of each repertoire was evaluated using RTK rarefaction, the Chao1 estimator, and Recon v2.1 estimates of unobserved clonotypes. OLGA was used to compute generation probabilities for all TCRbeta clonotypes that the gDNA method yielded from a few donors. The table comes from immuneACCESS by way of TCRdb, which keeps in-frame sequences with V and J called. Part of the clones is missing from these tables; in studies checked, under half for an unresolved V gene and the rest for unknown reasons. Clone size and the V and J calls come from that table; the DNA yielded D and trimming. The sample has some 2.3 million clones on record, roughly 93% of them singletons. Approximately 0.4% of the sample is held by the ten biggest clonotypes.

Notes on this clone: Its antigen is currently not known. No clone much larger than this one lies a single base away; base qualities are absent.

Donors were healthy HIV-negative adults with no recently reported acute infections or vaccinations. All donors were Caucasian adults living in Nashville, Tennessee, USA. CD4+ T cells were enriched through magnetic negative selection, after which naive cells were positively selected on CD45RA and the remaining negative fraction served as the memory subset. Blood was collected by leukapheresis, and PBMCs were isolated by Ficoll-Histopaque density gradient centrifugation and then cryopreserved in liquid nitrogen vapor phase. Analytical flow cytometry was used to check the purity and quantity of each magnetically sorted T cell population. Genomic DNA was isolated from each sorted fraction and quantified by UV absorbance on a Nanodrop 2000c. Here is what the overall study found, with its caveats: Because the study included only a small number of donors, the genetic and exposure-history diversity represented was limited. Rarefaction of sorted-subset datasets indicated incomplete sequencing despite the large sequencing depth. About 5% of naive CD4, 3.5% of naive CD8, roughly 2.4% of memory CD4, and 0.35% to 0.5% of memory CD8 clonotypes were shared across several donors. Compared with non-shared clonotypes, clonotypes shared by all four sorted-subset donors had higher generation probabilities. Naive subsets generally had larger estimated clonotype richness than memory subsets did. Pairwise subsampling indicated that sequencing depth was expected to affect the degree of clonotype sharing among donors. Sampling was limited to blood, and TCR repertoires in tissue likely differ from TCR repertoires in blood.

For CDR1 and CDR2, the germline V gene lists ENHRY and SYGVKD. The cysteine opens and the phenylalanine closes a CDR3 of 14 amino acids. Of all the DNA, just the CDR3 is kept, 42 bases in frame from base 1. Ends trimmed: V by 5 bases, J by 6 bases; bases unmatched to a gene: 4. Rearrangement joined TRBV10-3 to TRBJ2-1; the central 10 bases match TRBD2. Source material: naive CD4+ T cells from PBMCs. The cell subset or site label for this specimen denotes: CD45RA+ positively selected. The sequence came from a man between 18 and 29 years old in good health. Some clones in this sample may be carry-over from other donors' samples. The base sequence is TGTGCCATCAGTACTAGCGGGGCCTTCAATGAGCAGTTCTTC. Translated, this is CAISTSGAFNEQFF.